This T cell receptor (beta chain) was identified in a study of T cells in localized non-small cell lung cancer. Profiling relied on immunoSEQ multiplex PCR, and the TCRdb table lists in-frame clones only, not all of them. This sample has fewer than 45,000 clones, with about 86% found just once. On this clone: No antigen is known for it.

Germline-derived CDR1 and CDR2 are SEHNR and FQNEAQ (reference sequence). Germline trimming cut 1 base from V and 0 bases from J; bases unmatched to any gene: 0. CDR3 length: 15 amino acids. Study-level points and caveats: Exceeding tumor, uninvolved adjacent lung had the highest T cell clonality. There was an association of higher blood T cell density with longer overall survival.

The chain combines TRBV7-9 with TRBJ1-1; TRBD1 matches 9 bases. This receptor was identified in a man aged 35 to 69 with stage I lung adenocarcinoma. This specimen was peripheral blood, taken before any cancer treatment. Here the CDR3 DNA reads TGTGCCAGCAGCTTAGGGACAGGGGTGAACACTGAAGCTTTCTTT. Amino acid sequence: CASSLGTGVNTEAFF.